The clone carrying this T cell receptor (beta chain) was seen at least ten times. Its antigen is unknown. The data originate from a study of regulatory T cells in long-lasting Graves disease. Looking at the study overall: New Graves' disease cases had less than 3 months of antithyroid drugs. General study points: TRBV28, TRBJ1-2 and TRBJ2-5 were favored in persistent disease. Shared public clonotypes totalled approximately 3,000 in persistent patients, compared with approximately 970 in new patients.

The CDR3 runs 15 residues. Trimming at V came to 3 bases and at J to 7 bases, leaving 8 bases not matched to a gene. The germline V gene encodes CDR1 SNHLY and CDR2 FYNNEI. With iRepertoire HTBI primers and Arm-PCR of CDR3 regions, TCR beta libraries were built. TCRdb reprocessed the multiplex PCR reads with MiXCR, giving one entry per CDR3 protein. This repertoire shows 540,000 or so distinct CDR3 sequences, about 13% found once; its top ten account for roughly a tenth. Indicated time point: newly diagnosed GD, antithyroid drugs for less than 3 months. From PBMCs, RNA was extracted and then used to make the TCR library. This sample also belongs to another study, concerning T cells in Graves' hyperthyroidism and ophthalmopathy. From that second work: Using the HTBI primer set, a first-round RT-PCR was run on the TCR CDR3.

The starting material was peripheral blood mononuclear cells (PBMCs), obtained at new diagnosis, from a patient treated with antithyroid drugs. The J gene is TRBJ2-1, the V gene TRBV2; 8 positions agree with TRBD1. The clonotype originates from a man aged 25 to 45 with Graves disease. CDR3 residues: CASSDMQGARNEQFF. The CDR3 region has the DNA TGTGCCAGCAGTGATATGCAGGGGGCGCGGAATGAGCAGTTCTTC.